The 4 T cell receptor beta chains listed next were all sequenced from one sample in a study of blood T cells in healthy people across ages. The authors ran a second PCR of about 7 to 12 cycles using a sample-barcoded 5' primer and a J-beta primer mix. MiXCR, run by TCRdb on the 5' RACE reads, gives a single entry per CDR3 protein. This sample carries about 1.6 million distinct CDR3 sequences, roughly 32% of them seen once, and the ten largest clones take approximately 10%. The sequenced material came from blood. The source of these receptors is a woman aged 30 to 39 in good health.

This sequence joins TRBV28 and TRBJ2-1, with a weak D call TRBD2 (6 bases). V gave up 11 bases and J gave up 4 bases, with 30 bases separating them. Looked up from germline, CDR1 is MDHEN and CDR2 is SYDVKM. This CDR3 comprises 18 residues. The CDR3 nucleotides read TGTGCCGCTACCGGGTCTAGCGAGACAAAAGAGGGGTACAATGAGCAGTTCTTC. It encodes CAATGSSETKEGYNEQFF. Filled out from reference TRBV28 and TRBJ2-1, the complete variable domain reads DVKVTQSSRYLVKRTGEKVFLECVQDMDHENMFWYRQDPGLGLRLIYFSYDVKMKEKGDIPEGYSVSREKKERFSLILESASTNQTSMYLCAATGSSETKEGYNEQFFGPGTRLTVL.

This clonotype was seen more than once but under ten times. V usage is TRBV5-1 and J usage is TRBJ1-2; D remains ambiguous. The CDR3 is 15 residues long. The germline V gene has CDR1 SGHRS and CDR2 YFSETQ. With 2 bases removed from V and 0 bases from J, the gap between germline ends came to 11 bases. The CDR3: CASSFADGTNYGYTF. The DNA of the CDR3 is TGCGCCAGCAGCTTTGCCGACGGTACTAACTATGGCTACACCTTC.

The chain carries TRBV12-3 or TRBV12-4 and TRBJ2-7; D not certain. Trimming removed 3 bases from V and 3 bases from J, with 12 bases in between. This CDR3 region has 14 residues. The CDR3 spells CASSFGLSYYEQYF. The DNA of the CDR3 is TGTGCCAGCAGTTTCGGTCTCAGCTACTACGAGCAGTACTTC.

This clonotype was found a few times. The CDR3 here is CSVGGPGDFGSYTF. The CDR3 coding sequence is TGCAGCGTTGGCGGGCCGGGAGACTTCGGGAGCTACACCTTC. V is TRBV29-1 and J is TRBJ1-2; D call uncertain. Germline-derived CDR1 and CDR2 are SQVTM and ANQGSEA. V was pared by 4 bases and J by 9 bases, with 21 bases between. The CDR3 contains 14 residues.